A selection of T cell receptor beta chains follows, all from one sample in a study of PD-1 blockade in classical Hodgkin lymphoma. Method: immunoSEQ multiplex PCR; TCRdb's copy keeps in-frame clones and lacks some. The table has some 8,000 clones, 86% seen once; the top ten hold approximately 22%. This material consisted of CD8+ T cells from blood, taken at baseline. Receptors were obtained from a human donor with classical Hodgkin lymphoma. Each CDR3 is given with its conserved first and last residue. Each record gives: clone size, V gene, D gene, J gene, CDR3 DNA, CDR3 protein. The D gene is left open where the match is weak. Clone size is shown for a subset of rows, as once, few, many or a class of expanded clone.

size: .; V: TRBV19; D: TRBD1; J: TRBJ1-1; DNA: TGTGCCAGTAGTCGAGGGCAGGGGGCCATGAACACTGAAGCTTTCTTT; CDR3: CASSRGQGAMNTEAFF
size: .; V: TRBV9; D: .; J: TRBJ2-5; DNA: TGTGCCAGCAGCGTAGATTGGATTGAGGGAGAGACCCAGTACTTC; CDR3: CASSVDWIEGETQYF
size: .; V: TRBV13; D: TRBD1; J: TRBJ1-1; DNA: TGTGCCAGCAGCGTTGACAGGGGAACTGAAGCTTTCTTT; CDR3: CASSVDRGTEAFF
size: .; V: TRBV5-6; D: .; J: TRBJ2-5; DNA: TGTGCCAGCAGCTCCTACCTGCGGGAAGTACAAGAGACCCAGTACTTC; CDR3: CASSSYLREVQETQYF
size: few; V: TRBV29-1; D: .; J: TRBJ2-7; DNA: TGCAGCGTTGTAGGGGACGAGCAGTACTTC; CDR3: CSVVGDEQYF
size: .; V: TRBV10-3; D: TRBD1; J: TRBJ2-7; DNA: TGTGCCATCAGTGAACTTCCGGGACAGGGCACTTTTTTCGAGCAGTACTTC; CDR3: CAISELPGQGTFFEQYF
size: .; V: TRBV29-1; D: .; J: TRBJ2-7; DNA: TGCAGCGTTGAAGATAGAACAGACTACGAGCAGTACTTC; CDR3: CSVEDRTDYEQYF
size: .; V: TRBV29-1; D: .; J: TRBJ2-7; DNA: TGCAGCGTTGATTTTGGGTCAGGGTTCCACGAGCAGTACTTC; CDR3: CSVDFGSGFHEQYF
size: .; V: TRBV11-1; D: .; J: TRBJ2-1; DNA: TGTGCCAGCAGCTTATTAAGTCCCGAGGGGAATGAGCAGTTCTTC; CDR3: CASSLLSPEGNEQFF
size: .; V: TRBV28; D: TRBD1; J: TRBJ2-7; DNA: TGTGCCAGCAGTTTAGACAGGGGGGCCTTTGACCTCTACGAGCAGTACTTC; CDR3: CASSLDRGAFDLYEQYF
size: .; V: TRBV2; D: .; J: TRBJ1-1; DNA: TGTGCCAGCAGCGGGGGCTGGGAGACAGGCGTCTTGGGCACTGAAGCTTTCTTT; CDR3: CASSGGWETGVLGTEAFF
size: .; V: TRBV6-1; D: .; J: TRBJ2-5; DNA: TGTGCCAGCAGTGAAGTAGGGGACCCCGAGGGGGAGACCCAGTACTTC; CDR3: CASSEVGDPEGETQYF
size: .; V: TRBV29-1; D: TRBD1; J: TRBJ2-7; DNA: TGCAGCGTTGAAGATTATGGGGGGACAGGGCTCGAGCAGTACTTC; CDR3: CSVEDYGGTGLEQYF
size: .; V: TRBV5-4; D: TRBD2; J: TRBJ2-2; DNA: TGTGCCAGCAGGCGGGGACTAGCGGAAGTGAACACCGGGGAGCTGTTTTTT; CDR3: CASRRGLAEVNTGELFF
size: .; V: TRBV27; D: TRBD2; J: TRBJ2-7; DNA: TGTGCCAGCAGCAGACGGACTAGCCCCTACGAGCAGTACTTC; CDR3: CASSRRTSPYEQYF
size: .; V: TRBV6-1; D: .; J: TRBJ1-1; DNA: TGTGCCAGCAGTGATGATGGTGGGGGGAGGATTGGAGCTTTCTTT; CDR3: CASSDDGGGRIGAFF
size: .; V: TRBV7-9; D: .; J: TRBJ2-7; DNA: TGTGCCAGCAGCCCACCCGCAGGGTTCTCCTACGAGCAGTACTTC; CDR3: CASSPPAGFSYEQYF
size: .; V: TRBV28; D: .; J: TRBJ2-1; DNA: TGTGCCAGCAGTTTCCAGCGGGTGCCCTACAATGAGCAGTTCTTC; CDR3: CASSFQRVPYNEQFF
size: once; V: TRBV7-9; D: .; J: TRBJ2-3; DNA: TGTGCCAGCAGCTTCATCAGGGGTGGCACAGATACGCAGTATTTT; CDR3: CASSFIRGGTDTQYF
size: .; V: TRBV5-6; D: .; J: TRBJ2-2; DNA: TGTGCCAGCCAGCGAAACACCGGGGAGCTGTTTTTT; CDR3: CASQRNTGELFF
size: .; V: TRBV28; D: .; J: TRBJ2-4; DNA: TGTGCCAGCAGTGCGAGGAGGACCGCGTTAGCCAAAAACATTCAGTACTTC; CDR3: CASSARRTALAKNIQYF
size: .; V: TRBV5-4; D: .; J: TRBJ2-7; DNA: TGTGCCAGCAGCTTGGACACCACCTACGAGCAGTACTTC; CDR3: CASSLDTTYEQYF
size: once; V: TRBV28; D: .; J: TRBJ1-1; DNA: TGTGCCAGCAGTTTGGGGACACTGAACACTGAAGCTTTCTTT; CDR3: CASSLGTLNTEAFF
size: .; V: TRBV7-9; D: TRBD2; J: TRBJ2-1; DNA: TGTGCCAGCAGCAAGGGACTAGCGGGAGAGCAGTTCTTC; CDR3: CASSKGLAGEQFF
size: once; V: TRBV13; D: .; J: TRBJ1-2; DNA: TGTGCCAGCAGTACTACCCGAGACAATCTAGGTCCTGGCTACACCTTC; CDR3: CASSTTRDNLGPGYTF
size: .; V: TRBV4-1; D: TRBD1; J: TRBJ2-5; DNA: TGCGCCAGCAGCCATGTAGGGGGCTTTCAAGAAAGGCAAGAGACCCAGTACTTC; CDR3: CASSHVGGFQERQETQYF
size: .; V: TRBV11-2; D: TRBD1; J: TRBJ1-6; DNA: TGTGCCAGCAGCTTAGAGTGGGCGACAGGGAATAATTCACCCCTCCACTTT; CDR3: CASSLEWATGNNSPLHF
size: .; V: TRBV28; D: TRBD1; J: TRBJ2-1; DNA: TGTGCCAGCAGTCCAGACAGGGATTGGAACAATGAGCAGTTCTTC; CDR3: CASSPDRDWNNEQFF
size: .; V: TRBV27; D: .; J: TRBJ2-7; DNA: TGTGCCAGCAGTTTATCGCCGGCCTACGAGCAGTACTTC; CDR3: CASSLSPAYEQYF
size: .; V: TRBV13; D: TRBD1; J: TRBJ2-7; DNA: TGTGCCAGCAGCTTAGGTGGGACAGGGGATAACGAGCAGTACTTC; CDR3: CASSLGGTGDNEQYF
size: .; V: TRBV11-2; D: TRBD2; J: TRBJ2-5; DNA: TGTGCCAGCAGCTATCCCCCCGGGACTAGCGGGGGGCTGGGGGAGACCCAGTACTTC; CDR3: CASSYPPGTSGGLGETQYF